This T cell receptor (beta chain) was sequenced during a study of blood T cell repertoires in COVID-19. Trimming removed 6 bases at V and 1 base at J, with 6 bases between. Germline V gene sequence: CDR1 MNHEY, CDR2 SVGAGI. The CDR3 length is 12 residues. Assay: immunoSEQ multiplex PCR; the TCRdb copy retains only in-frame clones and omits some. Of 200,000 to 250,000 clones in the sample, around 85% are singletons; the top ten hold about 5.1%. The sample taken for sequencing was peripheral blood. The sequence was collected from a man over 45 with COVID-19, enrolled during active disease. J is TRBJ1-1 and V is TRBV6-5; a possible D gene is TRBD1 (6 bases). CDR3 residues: CASSRGNTEAFF. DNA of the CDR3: TGTGCCAGCAGCAGGGGGAACACTGAAGCTTTCTTT.